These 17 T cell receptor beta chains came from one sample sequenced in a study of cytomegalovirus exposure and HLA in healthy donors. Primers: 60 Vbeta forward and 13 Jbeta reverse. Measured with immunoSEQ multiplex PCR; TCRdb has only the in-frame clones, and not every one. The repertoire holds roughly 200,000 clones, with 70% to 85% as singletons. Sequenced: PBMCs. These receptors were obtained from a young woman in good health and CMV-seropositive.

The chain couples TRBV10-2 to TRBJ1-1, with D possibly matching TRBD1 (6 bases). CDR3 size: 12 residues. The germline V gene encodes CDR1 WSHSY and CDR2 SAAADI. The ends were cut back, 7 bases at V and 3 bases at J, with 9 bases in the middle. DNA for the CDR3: TGCGCCAGCATGGGGGCTGACACTGAAGCTTTCTTT. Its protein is CASMGADTEAFF.

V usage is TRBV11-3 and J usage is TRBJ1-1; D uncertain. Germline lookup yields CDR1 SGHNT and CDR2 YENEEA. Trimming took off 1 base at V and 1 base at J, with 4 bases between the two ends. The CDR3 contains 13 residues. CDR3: CASSLGRNTEAFF. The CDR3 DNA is TGTGCCAGCAGCTTAGGGAGGAACACTGAAGCTTTCTTT.

CDR3 nucleotide sequence: TGTGCCAGCAGCTCCCATTATGGCCCGCAGGGTAGAAAGGATGGCTACACCTTC. Amino acid sequence: CASSSHYGPQGRKDGYTF. The chain employs TRBV7-8 and TRBJ1-2, with a tentative D call TRBD1 (5 bases). V lost 4 bases, J lost 6 bases, and 27 bases lay in between. This CDR3 is built from 18 residues. Germline V CDR1 and CDR2: SGHVS, FQNEAQ. Complete variable domain (other parts from reference TRBV7-8 and TRBJ1-2): GAGVSQSPRYKVAKRGQDVALRCDPISGHVSLFWYQQALGQGPEFLTYFQNEAQLDKSGLPSDRFFAERPEGSVSTLKIQRTQQEDSAVYLCASSSHYGPQGRKDGYTFGSGTRLTVV.

The CDR3 DNA is TGTGCCAGCAGCTCTAGACTAGCGGGAACGAAGACCCAGTACTTC. It yields the protein CASSSRLAGTKTQYF. The rearrangement joins TRBV7-9 to TRBJ2-5; 11 bases are a match to TRBD2. Per germline, CDR1 SEHNR and CDR2 FQNEAQ (reference sequence). V lost 4 bases, J lost 6 bases, and 7 bases stayed unmatched. There are 15 residues in the CDR3.

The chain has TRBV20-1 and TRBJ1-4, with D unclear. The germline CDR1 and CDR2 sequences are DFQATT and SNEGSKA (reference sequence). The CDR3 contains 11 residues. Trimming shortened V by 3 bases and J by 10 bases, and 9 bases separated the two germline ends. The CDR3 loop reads CSARSGGKLFF. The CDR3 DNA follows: TGCAGTGCTAGGTCAGGTGGAAAACTGTTTTTT.

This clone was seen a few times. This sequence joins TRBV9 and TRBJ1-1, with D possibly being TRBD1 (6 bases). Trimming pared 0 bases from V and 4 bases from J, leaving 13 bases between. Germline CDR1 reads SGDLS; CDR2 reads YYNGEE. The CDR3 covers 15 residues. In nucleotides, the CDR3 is TGTGCCAGCAGCGTAGTATCTGGGGGCGGCACTGAAGCTTTCTTT. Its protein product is CASSVVSGGGTEAFF.

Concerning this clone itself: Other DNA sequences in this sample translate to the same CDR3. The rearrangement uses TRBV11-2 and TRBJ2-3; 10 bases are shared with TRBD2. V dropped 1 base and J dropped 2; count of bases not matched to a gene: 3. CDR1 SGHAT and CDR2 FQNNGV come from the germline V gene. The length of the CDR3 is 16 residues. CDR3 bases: TGTGCCAGCAGCTTAGGGACTAGCGGTTTCACAGATACGCAGTATTTT. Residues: CASSLGTSGFTDTQYF.

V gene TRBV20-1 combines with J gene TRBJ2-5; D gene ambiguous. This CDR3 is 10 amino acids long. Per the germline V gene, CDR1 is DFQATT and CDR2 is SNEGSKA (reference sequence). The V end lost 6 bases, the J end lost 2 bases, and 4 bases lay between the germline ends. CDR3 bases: TGCAGTGCCCCGCAAGAGACCCAGTACTTC. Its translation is CSAPQETQYF.

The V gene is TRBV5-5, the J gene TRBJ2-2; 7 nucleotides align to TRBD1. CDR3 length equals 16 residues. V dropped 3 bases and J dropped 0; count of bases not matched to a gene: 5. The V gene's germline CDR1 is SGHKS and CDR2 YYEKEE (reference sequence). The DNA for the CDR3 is TGTGCCAGCAGCTCTTCCGGGACAGCGAACACCGGGGAGCTGTTTTTT. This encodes CASSSSGTANTGELFF.

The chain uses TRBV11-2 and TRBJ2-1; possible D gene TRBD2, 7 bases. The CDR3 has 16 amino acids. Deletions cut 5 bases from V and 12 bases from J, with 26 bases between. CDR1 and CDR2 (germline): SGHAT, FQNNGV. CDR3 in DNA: TGTGCCAGCAGCCCTACACTTTCTAAGAGGGGGAGGGGGCAGTTCTTC. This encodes CASSPTLSKRGRGQFF.

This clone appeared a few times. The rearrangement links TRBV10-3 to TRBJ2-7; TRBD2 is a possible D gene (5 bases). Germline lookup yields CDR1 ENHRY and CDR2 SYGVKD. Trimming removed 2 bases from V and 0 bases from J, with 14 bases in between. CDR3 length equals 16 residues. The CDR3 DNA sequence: TGTGCCATCAGTGAGAGGAGGACGGCGAGCTCCTACGAGCAGTACTTC. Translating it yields CAISERRTASSYEQYF.

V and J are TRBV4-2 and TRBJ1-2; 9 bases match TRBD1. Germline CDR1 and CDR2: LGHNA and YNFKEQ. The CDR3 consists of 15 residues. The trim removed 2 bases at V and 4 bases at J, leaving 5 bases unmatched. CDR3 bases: TGTGCCAGCAGCCAATACAGGGGGCTCGGCTATGGCTACACCTTC. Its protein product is CASSQYRGLGYGYTF.

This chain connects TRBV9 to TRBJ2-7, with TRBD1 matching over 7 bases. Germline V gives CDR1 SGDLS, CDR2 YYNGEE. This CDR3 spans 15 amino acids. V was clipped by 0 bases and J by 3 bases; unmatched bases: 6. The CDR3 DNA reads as TGTGCCAGCAGCGTAGACCTGACAGGGAGCTACGAGCAGTACTTC. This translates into CASSVDLTGSYEQYF.

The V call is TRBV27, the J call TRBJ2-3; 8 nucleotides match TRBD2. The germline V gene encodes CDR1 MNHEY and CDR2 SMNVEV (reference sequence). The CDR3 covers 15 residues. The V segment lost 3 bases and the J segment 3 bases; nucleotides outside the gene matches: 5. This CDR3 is CASSLSGSYTDTQYF. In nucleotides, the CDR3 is TGTGCCAGCAGTTTGAGCGGGAGCTATACAGATACGCAGTATTTT.

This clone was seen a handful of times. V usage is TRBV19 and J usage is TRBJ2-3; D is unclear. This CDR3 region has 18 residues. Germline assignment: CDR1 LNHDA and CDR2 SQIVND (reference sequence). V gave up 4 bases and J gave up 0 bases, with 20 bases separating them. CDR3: CASSTRLQLPLSTDTQYF. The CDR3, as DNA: TGTGCCAGTAGTACCCGTTTACAGCTACCCCTTAGCACAGATACGCAGTATTTT.

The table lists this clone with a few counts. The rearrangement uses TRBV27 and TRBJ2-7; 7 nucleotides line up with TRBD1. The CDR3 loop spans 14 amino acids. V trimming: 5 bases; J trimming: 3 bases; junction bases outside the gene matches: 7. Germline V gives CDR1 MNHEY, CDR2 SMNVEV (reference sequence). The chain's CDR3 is CASSPGQAYYEQYF. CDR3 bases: TGTGCCAGCAGTCCTGGACAGGCCTACTACGAGCAGTACTTC.

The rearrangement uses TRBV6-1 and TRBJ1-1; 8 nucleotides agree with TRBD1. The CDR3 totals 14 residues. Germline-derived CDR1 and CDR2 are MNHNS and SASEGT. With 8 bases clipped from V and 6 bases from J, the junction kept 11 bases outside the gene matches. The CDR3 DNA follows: TGTGCCAGCGGGAGAGACAGGGGTTATTCTGAAGCTTTCTTT. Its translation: CASGRDRGYSEAFF.